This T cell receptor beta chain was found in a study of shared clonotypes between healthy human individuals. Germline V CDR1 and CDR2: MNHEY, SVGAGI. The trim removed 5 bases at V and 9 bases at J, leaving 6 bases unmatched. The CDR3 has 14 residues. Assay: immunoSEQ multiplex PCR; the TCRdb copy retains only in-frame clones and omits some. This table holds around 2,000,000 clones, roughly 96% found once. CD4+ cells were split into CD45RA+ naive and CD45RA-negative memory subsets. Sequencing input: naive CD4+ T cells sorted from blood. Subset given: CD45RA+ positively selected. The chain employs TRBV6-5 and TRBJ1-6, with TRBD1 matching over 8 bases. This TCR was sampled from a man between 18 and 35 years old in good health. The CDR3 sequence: CASSPGQEFSPLHF. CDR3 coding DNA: TGTGCCAGCAGTCCGGGACAGGAGTTTTCACCCCTCCACTTT.